These 20 T cell receptor beta chains share one sample of origin, sequenced in a study of T cells expressing NK-cell markers. TCRdb reprocessed the 5' RACE reads and keeps a single row for each CDR3 protein, giving no DNA. The sample spans under 600,000 distinct CDR3 sequences; the ten largest clones claim almost 1.5%. Sequenced sample: blood T cells: a sorted CD56 or NKG2C T cell subset, CD4+ or CD8+ T cells, or bulk PBMC T cells (not recorded which). The receptors originated from a woman aged 50 to 60 in good health.

This chain uses TRBV11-2 with TRBJ2-5; the TCRdb D gene call, TRBD2, has no DNA to confirm it. This CDR3 comprises 14 residues. CDR1 SGHAT and CDR2 FQNNGV come from the germline V gene. The CDR3 sequence is CASSLATSAETQYF. The full variable domain, with the rest looked up from reference TRBV11-2 and TRBJ2-5, is EAGVAQSPRYKIIEKRQSVAFWCNPISGHATLYWYQQILGQGPKLLIQFQNNGVVDDSQLPKDRFSAERLKGVDSTLKIQPAKLEDSAVYLCASSLATSAETQYFGPGTRLLVL.

The V gene is TRBV12-3 or TRBV12-4, the J gene TRBJ2-5; TCRdb's D gene call, TRBD1, goes unchecked for lack of DNA. The CDR3 totals 14 residues. Here the CDR3 reads CASSLGQRRETQYF.

The rearrangement uses TRBV6-1 and TRBJ2-7; with no DNA, the TCRdb D assignment of TRBD1 cannot be verified. CDR1 MNHNS and CDR2 SASEGT come from the germline V gene. The CDR3 loop spans 14 amino acids. The CDR3 sequence: CASSETGPSYEQYF.

The chain has TRBV19 and TRBJ2-2; TCRdb reports TRBD1, a call that lacks DNA to check it against. The CDR3 sequence is 16 residues long. Germline lookup yields CDR1 LNHDA and CDR2 SQIVND (reference sequence). The chain's CDR3 is CASSIVTGTNTGELFF. Filled out from reference TRBV19 and TRBJ2-2, the complete variable domain reads DGGITQSPKYLFRKEGQNVTLSCEQNLNHDAMYWYRQDPGQGLRLIYYSQIVNDFQKGDIAEGYSVSREKKESFPLTVTSAQKNPTAFYLCASSIVTGTNTGELFFGEGSRLTVL.

This chain connects TRBV11-3 to TRBJ2-1. Germline CDR1 and CDR2: SGHNT and YENEEA. The CDR3 contains 14 residues. The chain's CDR3 is CASSLQRSYNEQFF.

J is TRBJ2-3 and V is TRBV24-1; TCRdb gives TRBD1 as the D gene, but with no DNA this cannot be confirmed. The CDR3 has 11 amino acids. Germline lookup yields CDR1 KGHDR and CDR2 SFDVKD. This CDR3 reads CATGAKGTQYF.

The chain combines TRBV5-1 with TRBJ2-1; TCRdb outputs TRBD2, but without DNA this stays unchecked. CDR1 SGHRS and CDR2 YFSETQ come from the germline V gene. The CDR3 loop spans 16 amino acids. Here the CDR3 reads CASSQRTSGRANEQFF.

The chain combines TRBV6-5 with TRBJ2-5. The CDR3 covers 13 residues. Germline V gene sequence: CDR1 MNHEY, CDR2 SVGAGI. CDR3 residues: CASSYGMRETQYF.

The V and J genes are TRBV9 and TRBJ2-7; as DNA is missing, the TRBD1 call by TCRdb cannot be tested. The length of the CDR3 is 15 residues. Germline CDR1 SGDLS, CDR2 YYNGEE. CDR3 sequence: CASSVGGAATYEQFF.

The J gene is TRBJ1-4, the V gene TRBV7-6; lacking DNA, the TRBD1 call made by TCRdb goes unchecked. The CDR3 loop spans 15 amino acids. The germline CDR1 and CDR2 sequences are SGHVS and FNYEAQ. The CDR3 sequence: CASSQSTGVSEKLFF.

The chain recombines TRBV6-5 with TRBJ2-1; TCRdb outputs TRBD2, but without DNA this stays unchecked. The CDR3 is 16 residues long. Germline V gene data show CDR1 as MNHEY and CDR2 as SVGAGI. CDR3 loop: CASSYNGAGQNNEQFF.

This sequence joins TRBV12-3 or TRBV12-4 and TRBJ2-5; TCRdb lists TRBD2, though no DNA is available to test this call. This CDR3 is 16 amino acids long. CDR3 loop: CASSPTIPSVQETQYF.

CDR3 region: CASSVSASGNQETQYF. The rearrangement joins TRBV10-1 to TRBJ2-5; TCRdb reports TRBD2, a call that lacks DNA to check it against. The CDR3 length is 16 residues. CDR1 is WNHNN and CDR2 is SYGVQD in the germline V gene (reference sequence).

The chain couples TRBV2 to TRBJ2-1; TCRdb reports TRBD1, a call that lacks DNA to check it against. Germline V gene lookup returns CDR1 SNHLY and CDR2 FYNNEI. The CDR3 covers 15 residues. CDR3: CASRGGQGSYNEQFF.

This chain links TRBV5-1 with TRBJ2-2. Per germline, CDR1 SGHRS and CDR2 YFSETQ. The CDR3 is 15 amino acids. CDR3 sequence reads: CASSFSAMNTGELFF.

This chain joins TRBV27 and TRBJ1-6. There are 14 residues in the CDR3. CDR1 is MNHEY and CDR2 is SMNVEV in the germline V gene (reference sequence). The CDR3 protein is CASSLSQTVAPLHF.

This chain uses TRBV12-3 or TRBV12-4 with TRBJ2-1; TCRdb lists TRBD2, though no DNA is available to test this call. The CDR3 extends over 13 amino acids. CDR3 loop: CASSPKREGRSFF.

V and J are TRBV9 and TRBJ2-3. Germline V gives CDR1 SGDLS, CDR2 YYNGEE. The CDR3 is 12 residues long. The CDR3 loop reads CASSPTMDTQYF.

The chain is built from TRBV11-2 and TRBJ2-7. This CDR3 contains 14 residues. CDR1 is SGHAT, CDR2 FQNNGV, per germline. The chain's CDR3 is CASSFLWGPNEQYF. The full variable domain, with the rest looked up from reference TRBV11-2 and TRBJ2-7, is EAGVAQSPRYKIIEKRQSVAFWCNPISGHATLYWYQQILGQGPKLLIQFQNNGVVDDSQLPKDRFSAERLKGVDSTLKIQPAKLEDSAVYLCASSFLWGPNEQYFGPGTRLTVT.

The chain employs TRBV19 and TRBJ1-6; absent DNA, TCRdb's TRBD1 call cannot be checked. CDR3 size: 15 residues. The germline V gene encodes CDR1 LNHDA and CDR2 SQIVND (reference sequence). CDR3 sequence: CASSISGTGDSPLHF. Full variable domain (outside the CDR3, taken from reference TRBV19 and TRBJ1-6): DGGITQSPKYLFRKEGQNVTLSCEQNLNHDAMYWYRQDPGQGLRLIYYSQIVNDFQKGDIAEGYSVSREKKESFPLTVTSAQKNPTAFYLCASSISGTGDSPLHFGNGTRLTVT.